Following are 7 T cell receptor beta chains from one sample sequenced in a study of T cells after yellow fever vaccination. TCRdb reprocessed the 5' RACE reads via MiXCR and lists one record per CDR3 protein. The sample holds approximately 330,000 distinct CDR3 sequences; around 12% are singletons and the top ten take about 3%. The sample in question was CD4+ T cells sorted from PBMCs, obtained 15 days after the yellow fever booster vaccination. Receptors originate from a man aged 18 to 29 who received the YFV17D yellow fever vaccine.

The V gene is TRBV5-1, the J gene TRBJ1-1; D remains unclear. CDR3 length: 14 amino acids. Germline V gene data show CDR1 as SGHRS and CDR2 as YFSETQ. V lost 4 bases to trimming and J lost 1 base, with 11 bases between them. The DNA for the CDR3 is TGCGCCAGCAGCCCGGTTATAGGGAACACTGAAGCTTTCTTT. Amino acid sequence: CASSPVIGNTEAFF.

Only a few counts were recorded for this clonotype. The rearrangement uses TRBV6-6 and TRBJ2-7, with 9 nucleotides matching TRBD1. Trimming removed 2 bases from V and 5 bases from J; junction bases left unmatched: 7. The CDR3 loop spans 15 amino acids. In germline, CDR1 is MNHNY, CDR2 SVGAGI (reference sequence). CDR3 coding DNA: TGTGCCAGCAGTTACGGGGGACAGGGTATCCACGAGCAGTACTTC. Translation gives CASSYGGQGIHEQYF.

This sequence joins TRBV28 and TRBJ2-5; D is uncertain. The germline V gene has CDR1 MDHEN and CDR2 SYDVKM. The CDR3 runs to 13 residues. Trimming pared 4 bases from V and 3 bases from J, leaving 9 bases between. CDR3 region: CASSWRREETQYF. The CDR3 DNA sequence: TGTGCCAGCAGTTGGAGACGGGAAGAGACCCAGTACTTC.

The chain joins TRBV27 to TRBJ2-7; 10 bases map to TRBD1. The trim removed 6 bases at V and 2 bases at J, leaving 7 bases unmatched. The length of the CDR3 is 15 residues. Germline V gene sequence: CDR1 MNHEY, CDR2 SMNVEV (reference sequence). The CDR3 DNA is TGTGCCAGCAGCCGTCCCGGGACAGGGGCCTACGAGCAGTACTTC. Translation gives CASSRPGTGAYEQYF.

V and J are TRBV12-3 or TRBV12-4 and TRBJ1-5; 7 bases line up with TRBD1. This CDR3 is built from 13 residues. The V gene end was trimmed by 6 bases and the J gene end by 4 bases; junction bases not matched to a gene: 3. CDR3 in amino acids: CASRPGGNQPQHF. CDR3 DNA: TGTGCCAGCAGACCAGGGGGTAATCAGCCCCAGCATTTT.

V usage is TRBV5-8 and J usage is TRBJ2-7; maybe TRBD1 (5 bases). The CDR3 length is 12 residues. Germline values: CDR1 SGHTS, CDR2 YDEGEE. V was cut by 4 bases and J by 6 bases, with 11 bases left in between. CDR3 sequence reads: CASSRRQPEQYV. CDR3 nucleotides: TGTGCCAGCAGCCGAAGACAGCCCGAGCAGTACGTC.

The V gene is TRBV30, the J gene TRBJ1-6; TRBD1 matches 10 bases. This CDR3 contains 14 residues. V was pared by 3 bases and J by 6 bases, with 2 bases of the junction left unmatched. CDR1 is GTSNPN and CDR2 is SVGIG in the germline V gene (reference sequence). CDR3 nucleotides: TGTGCCTGGAGGGGGGACAGGGGTAATTCACCCCTCCACTTT. Protein: CAWRGDRGNSPLHF.